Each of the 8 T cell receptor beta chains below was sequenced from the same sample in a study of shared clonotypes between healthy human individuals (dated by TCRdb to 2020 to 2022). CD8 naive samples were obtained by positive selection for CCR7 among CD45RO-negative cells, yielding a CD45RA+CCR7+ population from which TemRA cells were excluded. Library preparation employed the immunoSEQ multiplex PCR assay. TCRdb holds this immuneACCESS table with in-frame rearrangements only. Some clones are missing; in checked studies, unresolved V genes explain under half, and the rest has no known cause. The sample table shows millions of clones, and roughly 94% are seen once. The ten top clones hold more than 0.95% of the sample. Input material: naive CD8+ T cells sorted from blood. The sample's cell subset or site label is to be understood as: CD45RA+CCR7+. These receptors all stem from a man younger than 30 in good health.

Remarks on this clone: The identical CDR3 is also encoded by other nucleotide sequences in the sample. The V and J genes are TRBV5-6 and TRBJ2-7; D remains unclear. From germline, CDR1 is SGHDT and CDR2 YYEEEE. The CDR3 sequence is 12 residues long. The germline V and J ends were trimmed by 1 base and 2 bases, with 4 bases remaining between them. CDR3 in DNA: TGTGCCAGCAGCTTGTCACCCTACGAGCAGTACTTC. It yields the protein CASSLSPYEQYF.

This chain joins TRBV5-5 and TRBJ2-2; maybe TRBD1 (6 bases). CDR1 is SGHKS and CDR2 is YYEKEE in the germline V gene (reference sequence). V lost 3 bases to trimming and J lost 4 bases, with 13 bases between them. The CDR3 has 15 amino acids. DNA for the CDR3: TGTGCCAGCAGCTGGCAGGGGTCGAGCACCGGGGAGCTGTTTTTT. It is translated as CASSWQGSSTGELFF.

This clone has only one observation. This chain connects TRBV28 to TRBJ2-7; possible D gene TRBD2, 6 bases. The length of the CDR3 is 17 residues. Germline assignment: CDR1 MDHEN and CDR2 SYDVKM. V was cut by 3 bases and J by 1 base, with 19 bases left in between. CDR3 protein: CASSFPDGWEASYEQYF. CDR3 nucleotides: TGTGCCAGCAGTTTCCCCGACGGCTGGGAGGCTTCCTACGAGCAGTACTTC. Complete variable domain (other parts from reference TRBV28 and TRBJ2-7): DVKVTQSSRYLVKRTGEKVFLECVQDMDHENMFWYRQDPGLGLRLIYFSYDVKMKEKGDIPEGYSVSREKKERFSLILESASTNQTSMYLCASSFPDGWEASYEQYFGPGTRLTVT.

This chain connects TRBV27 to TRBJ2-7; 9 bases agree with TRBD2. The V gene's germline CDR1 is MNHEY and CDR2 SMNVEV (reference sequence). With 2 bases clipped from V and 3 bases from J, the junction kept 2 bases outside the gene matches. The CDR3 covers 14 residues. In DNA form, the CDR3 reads TGTGCCAGCAGTTTACTAGCGGGATTCTACGAGCAGTACTTC. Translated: CASSLLAGFYEQYF.

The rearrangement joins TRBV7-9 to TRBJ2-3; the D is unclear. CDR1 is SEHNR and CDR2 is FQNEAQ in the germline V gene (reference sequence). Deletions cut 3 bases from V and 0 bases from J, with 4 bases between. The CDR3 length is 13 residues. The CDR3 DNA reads TGTGCCAGCAGCTTTATAAGCACAGATACGCAGTATTTT. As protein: CASSFISTDTQYF. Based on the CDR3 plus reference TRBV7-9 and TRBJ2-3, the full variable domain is DTGVSQNPRHKITKRGQNVTFRCDPISEHNRLYWYRQTLGQGPEFLTYFQNEAQLEKSRLLSDRFSAERPKGSFSTLEIQRTEQGDSAMYLCASSFISTDTQYFGPGTRLTVL.

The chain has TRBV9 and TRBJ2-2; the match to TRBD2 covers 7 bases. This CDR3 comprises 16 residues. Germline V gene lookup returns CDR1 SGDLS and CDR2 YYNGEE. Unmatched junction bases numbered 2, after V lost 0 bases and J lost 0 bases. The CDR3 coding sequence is TGTGCCAGCAGCGTAGATGCGGGAGCGAACACCGGGGAGCTGTTTTTT. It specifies CASSVDAGANTGELFF.

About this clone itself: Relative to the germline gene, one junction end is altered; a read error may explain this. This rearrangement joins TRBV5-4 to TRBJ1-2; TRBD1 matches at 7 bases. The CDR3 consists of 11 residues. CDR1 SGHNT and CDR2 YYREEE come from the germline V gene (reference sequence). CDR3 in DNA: TGTGCCAGCACCTTGACAGGGGGCTACACCTTC. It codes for CASTLTGGYTF.

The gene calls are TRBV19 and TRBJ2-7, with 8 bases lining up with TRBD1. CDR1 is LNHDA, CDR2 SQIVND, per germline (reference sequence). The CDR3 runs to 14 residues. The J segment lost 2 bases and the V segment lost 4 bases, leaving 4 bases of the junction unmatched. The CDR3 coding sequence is TGTGCCAGTAGTAACCTGGGACAGGCCTACGAGCAGTACTTC. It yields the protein CASSNLGQAYEQYF. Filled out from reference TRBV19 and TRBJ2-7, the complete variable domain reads DGGITQSPKYLFRKEGQNVTLSCEQNLNHDAMYWYRQDPGQGLRLIYYSQIVNDFQKGDIAEGYSVSREKKESFPLTVTSAQKNPTAFYLCASSNLGQAYEQYFGPGTRLTVT.